The text below deals with one T cell receptor (beta chain). This clone was seen only a few times. Which antigen it targets is not known. No much larger clone exists at a distance of one base, and base qualities are not known. The sample is drawn from a study of blood T cell repertoires in COVID-19 (dated by TCRdb to the early 2020s). Some background on the complete study: Samples from collaborators originated in the United States, Italy and Spain and spanned both the acute and convalescent phases of COVID-19. The dataset comprised deeply sampled blood TCRbeta repertoires from subjects exposed to, actively infected with, or recovered from COVID-19. The samples were drawn from the first 160 participants of the ongoing ImmuneRACE study and from over 950 subjects provided by 6 global collaborators. The material from the prospective study consisted of cDNA or gDNA derived from T cells, B-cell-depleted T cells, or PBMCs. Where available, HLA class I and class II types were taken from metadata supplied by the sample provider and were not determined by assay-based typing. The repertoires were made available in a free public database intended to serve as a resource for research on the immune response to SARS-CoV-2. Sample metadata almost always included a de-identified subject ID, COVID-19 status, age in years and sex. What the research found in general, with its limitations: The amount of clinical and demographic metadata varied by source and participant and was provided uncurated.

TCRbeta CDR3 regions were amplified from genomic DNA using the immunoSEQ Assay, a bias-controlled multiplex PCR. The original methods were these. Within the assay, amplification of reference gene primers was used to estimate how many nucleated cells each sample contained. To quantify the absolute abundance of each unique TCRbeta CDR3 rearrangement, sequence reads were collapsed and filtered. Productive Simpson clonality was computed per sample as the square root of Simpson's diversity index over productive rearrangements. TCRdb holds this immuneACCESS table with in-frame rearrangements only. Some clones are missing; in checked studies, unresolved V genes explain under half, and the rest has no known cause. V and J calls and clone size follow that table, whereas D and trimming were derived from the DNA. This sample gives 300,000 or so clones in total; 85% to 90% of them show up just once. 10% of the sample is taken by the ten largest.

CDR1 and CDR2, looked up from the germline V gene, are SNHLY and FYNNEI. The CDR3, cysteine through phenylalanine, is 14 amino acids long. Solely the CDR3 DNA is kept, with 42 bases framed from the first base. V lost 6 bases and J lost 0 bases, and the count of bases not matched to a germline gene is 4. In the prospective study, participants were roughly 18 to 100 years old, resided in 25 or so geographic areas of the United States, and were enrolled through a virtual design. To assign participants to cohorts, the prospective study relied on clinical history that participants themselves reported in a screening survey and a study questionnaire. Recovered participants in ImmuneRACE Cohort 3 were defined by two consecutive negative NP/OP PCR tests, clearance by a healthcare professional, or resolution of symptoms. Each participant in the prospective study had whole blood, serum and a nasopharyngeal or oropharyngeal swab collected by mobile phlebotomists. Participants in the prospective study had the option to provide additional blood draws and questionnaires over a roughly 2-month period. Prospective study blood samples were shipped either frozen or at room temperature before DNA extraction.

This chain is built from TRBV2 and TRBJ1-1; 7 junctional bases match TRBD1. The material sequenced was PBMCs or T cells enriched from blood (not recorded which). This receptor was taken from a woman aged 18-29 years who had recovered from COVID-19. The CDR3 corresponds to CASRQGTLNTEAFF. At the DNA level, the sequence is TGTGCCAGCAGACAGGGGACCCTGAACACTGAAGCTTTCTTT.